This T cell receptor (beta chain) was documented in a study of blood T cell repertoires in COVID-19. As for the study in general: Nucleic acid was either cDNA or gDNA, and it came from T cells, B-cell-depleted T cells, or PBMCs.

As handled by the study authors: Counts of nucleated cells, estimated from reference gene primer amplification, were obtained. The repertoire was sequenced with immunoSEQ multiplex PCR; TCRdb's copy has only in-frame clones and lacks some. V and J calls and clone size come straight from that table; D and trimming were deduced from the DNA. The sample has about 300,000 clones, roughly 88% seen once; the top ten hold roughly 9.1%. The ends lost 5 bases at V and 8 bases at J; junction bases unmatched: 8. Germline CDR1 SGHTA, CDR2 FQGNSA. This CDR3 contains 16 residues. V gene TRBV7-2 combines with J gene TRBJ2-1, with 14 bases aligning to TRBD2. The specimen sequenced was peripheral blood. The origin of this receptor is a man aged 18 to 35 with active or convalescent COVID-19. The DNA for the CDR3 is TGTGCCAGCAGCGCCCAGGGACTAGCGGGGGTGGATGAGCAGTTCTTC. Translation gives CASSAQGLAGVDEQFF.